This T cell receptor beta chain was recovered during a study of blood T cell repertoires in COVID-19. About the study: Sites in the United States, Italy and Spain provided acute and convalescent COVID-19 samples.

As processed by the authors: Quantification of nucleated cells was approximated via reference gene primer amplification. TCRdb keeps only in-frame clones here, not all; method: immunoSEQ multiplex PCR. V, J and clone size are those of that table, while D and trimming were read from the DNA. The sample has approximately 270,000 clones; roughly 86% are singletons. The CDR3 contains 15 residues. Germline V gives CDR1 SGHTA, CDR2 FQGTGA. V lost 5 bases and J lost 5; bases outside the gene matches: 10. The V gene is TRBV7-3, the J gene TRBJ2-3; 7 positions match TRBD2. The clonotype was recovered from a man aged 35 to 55 with active or convalescent COVID-19. Material: peripheral blood. As DNA, the CDR3 is TGTGCCAGCAGCCCCTGGGGGGGGACGGGAGATACGCAGTATTTT. This gives the protein CASSPWGGTGDTQYF.